The 2 T cell receptor beta chains below come from one sample, sequenced in a study of metastatic and nonmetastatic thyroid tumors. Ahead of thyroid surgery, no patient had received treatment of any kind. TCRdb re-called clones via MiXCR from the PCR reads. The sample records 9,900 or so clones, 25% to 30% being singletons. The sequencing input was tumor tissue. Receptors were obtained from a female donor with papillary thyroid cancer or a benign thyroid nodule (not recorded which). Some clones in this sample may be carry-over from other donors' samples.

This clone has only a few counts. The rearrangement joins TRBV6-4 to TRBJ2-1, with TRBD1 identical over 9 bases. Germline V gives CDR1 MRHNA, CDR2 SNTAGT. With 2 bases clipped from V and 5 bases from J, the junction kept 1 base outside the gene matches. The CDR3 is made up of 14 amino acids. CDR3 in amino acids: CASSDGQGNNEQFF. The CDR3 DNA is TGTGCCAGCAGTGACGGACAGGGGAACAATGAGCAGTTCTTC.

This clone was observed a few times. The V call is TRBV12-3 or TRBV12-4, the J call TRBJ1-1; D may be TRBD1 (5 bases). The CDR3 consists of 16 residues. Trimming pared 6 bases from V and 0 bases from J, leaving 17 bases between. The CDR3 region is CASSPGGGVMNTEAFF. CDR3 in DNA: TGTGCCAGCAGCCCGGGGGGGGGAGTGATGAACACTGAAGCTTTCTTT.